A selection of T cell receptor beta chains follows, all from one sample in a study of long-term antiretroviral therapy in people with HIV. The table came from immunoSEQ multiplex PCR; TCRdb's copy has only in-frame clones and leaves some out. The sample consists of about 23,000 clones, roughly four fifths of them appearing once. Sequenced here: unsorted PBMCs, sampled 1.5 years after starting antiretroviral therapy. Receptors originate from a man aged 25-40 years with HIV. CDR3s include the opening cysteine and the closing phenylalanine or tryptophan. The order of the fields is J gene, V gene, clone size, D gene, CDR3 DNA, CDR3 protein. D genes are given only for firm matches. Clone size is shown for a subset of rows, as once, few, many or a class of expanded clone.

j_gene: TRBJ1-2; v_gene: TRBV7-9; abundance: few; d_gene: TRBD1; CDR3nt: TGTGCCAGCAGTCATTCCGGGACAGGGGCGGGCTACACCTTC; CDR3aa: CASSHSGTGAGYTF
j_gene: TRBJ2-7; v_gene: TRBV7-2; abundance: NA; d_gene: NA; CDR3nt: TGTGCCAGCAGCTTAGGGCCACGGCAGTACTTC; CDR3aa: CASSLGPRQYF
j_gene: TRBJ1-5; v_gene: TRBV7-9; abundance: NA; d_gene: NA; CDR3nt: TGTGCCAGCAGCTTAGAAGGTTTAAATCAGCCCCAGCATTTT; CDR3aa: CASSLEGLNQPQHF
j_gene: TRBJ2-7; v_gene: TRBV19; abundance: NA; d_gene: NA; CDR3nt: TGTGCCAGTAGTATAGGGGTAGACCTCGGCTCCTACGAGCAGTACTTC; CDR3aa: CASSIGVDLGSYEQYF
j_gene: TRBJ1-2; v_gene: TRBV6-4; abundance: NA; d_gene: NA; CDR3nt: TGTGCCAGCAGACCCACAGGGAACTATGGCTACACCTTC; CDR3aa: CASRPTGNYGYTF
j_gene: TRBJ1-1; v_gene: TRBV29-1; abundance: NA; d_gene: NA; CDR3nt: TGCAGCGTACCGAGAGGAACTGAAGCTTTCTTT; CDR3aa: CSVPRGTEAFF
j_gene: TRBJ2-1; v_gene: TRBV15; abundance: few; d_gene: TRBD2; CDR3nt: TGTGCCACCAGCAGAACTAGCGGGGGGGCCAATGAGCAGTTCTTC; CDR3aa: CATSRTSGGANEQFF
j_gene: TRBJ1-1; v_gene: TRBV2; abundance: NA; d_gene: TRBD1; CDR3nt: TGTGCCAGCAGGGATAGGACAGGGGGCCCGGCTGAAGCTTTCTTT; CDR3aa: CASRDRTGGPAEAFF
j_gene: TRBJ2-7; v_gene: TRBV4-1; abundance: NA; d_gene: TRBD1; CDR3nt: TGCGCCAGCAGCGCCCGGGACAGGGGGTCCGAGCAGTACTTC; CDR3aa: CASSARDRGSEQYF
j_gene: TRBJ2-1; v_gene: TRBV14; abundance: NA; d_gene: NA; CDR3nt: TGTGCCAGCAGCCCCCGGCCGGGGGAATATCAGAAGTTCTTC; CDR3aa: CASSPRPGEYQKFF
j_gene: TRBJ2-5; v_gene: TRBV5-1; abundance: NA; d_gene: NA; CDR3nt: TGCGCCAGCAGCTTTGGGGAGTACCAAGAGACCCAGTACTTC; CDR3aa: CASSFGEYQETQYF
j_gene: TRBJ1-1; v_gene: TRBV28; abundance: NA; d_gene: NA; CDR3nt: TGTGCCAGCAGTTCCCGGATGAACACTGAAGCTTTCTTT; CDR3aa: CASSSRMNTEAFF
j_gene: TRBJ2-3; v_gene: TRBV6-1; abundance: NA; d_gene: NA; CDR3nt: TGTGCCACCATTGCCGGGACGCCGCAGTATTTT; CDR3aa: CATIAGTPQYF
j_gene: TRBJ1-6; v_gene: TRBV7-9; abundance: few; d_gene: NA; CDR3nt: TGTGCCAGCAGCGGAGAGGGAAACAATTCACCCCTCCACTTT; CDR3aa: CASSGEGNNSPLHF
j_gene: TRBJ1-1; v_gene: TRBV2; abundance: NA; d_gene: NA; CDR3nt: TGTGCCAGCAGGCCTCGGGACACCTATGAAGCTTTCTTT; CDR3aa: CASRPRDTYEAFF
j_gene: TRBJ2-7; v_gene: TRBV7-2; abundance: NA; d_gene: TRBD1; CDR3nt: TGTGCCAGCAGCCTCCCGGGGACAGACCTCTACGAGCAGTACTTC; CDR3aa: CASSLPGTDLYEQYF
j_gene: TRBJ2-2; v_gene: TRBV29-1; abundance: NA; d_gene: NA; CDR3nt: TGCAGCGCTAGGGGGAACACAGGACCCGGGGAGCTGTTTTTT; CDR3aa: CSARGNTGPGELFF
j_gene: TRBJ1-2; v_gene: TRBV27; abundance: NA; d_gene: NA; CDR3nt: TGTGCCACCCGGCAGGGGTATGGCTACACCTTC; CDR3aa: CATRQGYGYTF
j_gene: TRBJ1-2; v_gene: TRBV6-5; abundance: once; d_gene: TRBD1; CDR3nt: TGTGCCAGCAGTTACTCCTGGACAGGGGAAGGCTACACCTTC; CDR3aa: CASSYSWTGEGYTF
j_gene: TRBJ1-2; v_gene: TRBV2; abundance: few; d_gene: TRBD1; CDR3nt: TGTGCCAGCAGTGGGACAGGCTATGGCTACACCTTC; CDR3aa: CASSGTGYGYTF
j_gene: TRBJ2-7; v_gene: TRBV11-2; abundance: few; d_gene: NA; CDR3nt: TGTGCCAGCAGCTCCTGGTCCTACGAGCAGTACTTC; CDR3aa: CASSSWSYEQYF
j_gene: TRBJ2-7; v_gene: TRBV30; abundance: NA; d_gene: NA; CDR3nt: TGTGCCTGGAGTGACGAAGGAGTACTTTCCTACGAGCAGTACTTC; CDR3aa: CAWSDEGVLSYEQYF
j_gene: TRBJ1-2; v_gene: TRBV7-2; abundance: NA; d_gene: NA; CDR3nt: TGTGCCAGCAGCTTACGGACGTATGGCTACACCTTC; CDR3aa: CASSLRTYGYTF
j_gene: TRBJ2-1; v_gene: TRBV4-3; abundance: medium-sized; d_gene: TRBD2; CDR3nt: TGCGCCAGCAGCCAAGACGGGGGGTTTGAGCAGTTCTTC; CDR3aa: CASSQDGGFEQFF
j_gene: TRBJ2-5; v_gene: TRBV5-1; abundance: NA; d_gene: NA; CDR3nt: TGCGCCAGCAGCCCGGGGCCATCCGGTCGAGAGACCCAGTACTTC; CDR3aa: CASSPGPSGRETQYF
j_gene: TRBJ2-5; v_gene: TRBV18; abundance: NA; d_gene: NA; CDR3nt: TGTGCCAGCTCACCGGCACAGCAAGAGACCCAGTACTTC; CDR3aa: CASSPAQQETQYF
j_gene: TRBJ2-3; v_gene: TRBV30; abundance: NA; d_gene: TRBD1; CDR3nt: TGTGCCTGGAGTGTTGGACAGGGAACAGATACGCAGTATTTT; CDR3aa: CAWSVGQGTDTQYF
j_gene: TRBJ1-5; v_gene: TRBV28; abundance: NA; d_gene: TRBD1; CDR3nt: TGTGCCAGCAGTAGGGGACAGGGGAGGAATCAGCCCCAGCATTTT; CDR3aa: CASSRGQGRNQPQHF
j_gene: TRBJ2-7; v_gene: TRBV5-4; abundance: NA; d_gene: NA; CDR3nt: TGTGCCAGCAGCTTGATGGGTTTGACTAGAAGCCCACAGCAGTACTTC; CDR3aa: CASSLMGLTRSPQQYF
j_gene: TRBJ2-2; v_gene: TRBV5-1; abundance: NA; d_gene: NA; CDR3nt: TGCGCCAGCAGCTTGGGACTGGGGGGAAACGGGGAGCTGTTTTTT; CDR3aa: CASSLGLGGNGELFF